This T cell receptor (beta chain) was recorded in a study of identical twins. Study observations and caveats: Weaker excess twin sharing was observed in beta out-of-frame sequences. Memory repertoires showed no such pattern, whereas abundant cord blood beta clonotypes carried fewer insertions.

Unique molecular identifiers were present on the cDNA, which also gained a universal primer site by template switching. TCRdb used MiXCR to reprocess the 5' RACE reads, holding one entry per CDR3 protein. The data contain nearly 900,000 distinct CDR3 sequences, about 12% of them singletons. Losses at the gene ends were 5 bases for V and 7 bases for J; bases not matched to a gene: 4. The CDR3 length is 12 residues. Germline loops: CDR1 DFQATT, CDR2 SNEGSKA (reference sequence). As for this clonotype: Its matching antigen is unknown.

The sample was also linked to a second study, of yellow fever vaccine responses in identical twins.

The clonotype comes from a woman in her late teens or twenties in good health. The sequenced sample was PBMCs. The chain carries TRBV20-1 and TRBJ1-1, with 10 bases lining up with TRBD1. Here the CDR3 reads CSAGTGVFEAFF. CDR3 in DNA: TGCAGTGCTGGGACAGGGGTTTTTGAAGCTTTCTTT.